The clone carrying this T cell receptor (beta chain) was seen a single time. Sample-barcoded 5' priming and a J-beta primer mix drove a second PCR of roughly 7 to 11 cycles. TCRdb re-derived calls from the 5' RACE reads in MiXCR, one entry per CDR3 protein. Among about 970,000 distinct CDR3 sequences listed, just over 50% were seen once. Between the trimmed V and J ends, which lost 2 bases and 3 bases, there was a span of 13 bases. This CDR3 comprises 14 residues. Germline CDR1 DFQATT, CDR2 SNEGSKA (reference sequence). The data are from a study of blood T cells in healthy people across ages. Sequencing was done on a sample of blood. The chain has TRBV20-1 and TRBJ1-1; D is unresolved. This sequence was found in a woman aged 55-69 years in good health. CDR3 in amino acids: CSARLTGRYTEAFF. The CDR3 DNA reads as TGCAGTGCTAGATTGACCGGGAGGTACACTGAAGCTTTCTTT.